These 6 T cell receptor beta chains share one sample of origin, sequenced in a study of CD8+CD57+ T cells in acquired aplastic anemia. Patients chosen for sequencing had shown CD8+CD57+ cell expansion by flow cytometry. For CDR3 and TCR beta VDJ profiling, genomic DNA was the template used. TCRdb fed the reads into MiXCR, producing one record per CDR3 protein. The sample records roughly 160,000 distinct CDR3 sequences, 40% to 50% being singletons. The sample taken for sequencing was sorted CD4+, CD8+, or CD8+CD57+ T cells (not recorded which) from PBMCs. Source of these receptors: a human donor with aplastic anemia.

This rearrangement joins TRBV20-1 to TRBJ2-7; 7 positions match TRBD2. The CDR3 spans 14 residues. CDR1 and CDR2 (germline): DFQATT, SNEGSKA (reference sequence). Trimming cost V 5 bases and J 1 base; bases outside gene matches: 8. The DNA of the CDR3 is TGCAGTGCTCCTGGACTAGTGGGGTCCTACGAGCAGTACTTC. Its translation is CSAPGLVGSYEQYF.

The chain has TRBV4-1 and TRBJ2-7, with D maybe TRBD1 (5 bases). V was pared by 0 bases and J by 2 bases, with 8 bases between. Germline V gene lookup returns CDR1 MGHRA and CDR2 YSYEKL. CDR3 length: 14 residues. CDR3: CASSQDRAPYEQYF. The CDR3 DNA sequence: TGCGCCAGCAGCCAAGACAGGGCTCCCTACGAGCAGTACTTC.

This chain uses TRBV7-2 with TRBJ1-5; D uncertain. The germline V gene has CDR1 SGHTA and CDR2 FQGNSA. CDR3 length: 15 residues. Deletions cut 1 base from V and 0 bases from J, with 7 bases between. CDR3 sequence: CASSLVTNSNQPQHF. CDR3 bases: TGTGCCAGCAGCTTAGTGACAAATAGCAATCAGCCCCAGCATTTT.

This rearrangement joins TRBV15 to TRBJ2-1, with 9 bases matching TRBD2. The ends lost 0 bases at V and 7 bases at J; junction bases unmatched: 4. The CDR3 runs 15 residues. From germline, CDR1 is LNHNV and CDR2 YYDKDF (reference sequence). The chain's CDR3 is CATSRELAGSNEQFF. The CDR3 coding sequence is TGTGCCACCAGCAGAGAGCTAGCGGGAAGTAATGAGCAGTTCTTC.

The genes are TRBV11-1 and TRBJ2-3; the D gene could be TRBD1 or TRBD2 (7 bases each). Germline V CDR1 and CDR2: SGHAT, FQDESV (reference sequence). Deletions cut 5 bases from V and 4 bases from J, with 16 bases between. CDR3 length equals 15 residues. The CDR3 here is CASSLRQGGADTQYF. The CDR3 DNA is TGTGCCAGCAGCCTCCGACAGGGAGGGGCAGATACGCAGTATTTT.

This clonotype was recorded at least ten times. CDR3 residues: CSGSGGRGGEQFF. CDR3 nucleotides: TGCAGTGGAAGTGGCGGGAGGGGCGGTGAGCAGTTCTTC. The chain uses TRBV20-1 and TRBJ2-1, with TRBD2 identical over 9 bases. The trim removed 7 bases at V and 9 bases at J, leaving 10 bases unmatched. The CDR3 is made up of 13 amino acids. The germline gives CDR1 DFQATT, CDR2 SNEGSKA (reference sequence).